This T cell receptor beta chain was retrieved from a study of blood T cell repertoires in COVID-19. For the study at large: Acute and convalescent COVID-19 specimens originated in the United States, Italy and Spain.

As originally analysed: Quantification of nucleated cells was approximated via reference gene primer amplification. Using immunoSEQ multiplex PCR, the repertoire was profiled, and TCRdb retains in-frame clones only, with some absent. That table supplies the V and J calls and clone size; D and trimming were determined from the DNA. The sample yields 200,000 to 300,000 clones, more than 80% seen once. Seattle enrolled patients during active infection and tracked them longitudinally. The CDR3 contains 12 residues. Germline CDR1 is SGHAT and CDR2 is FQNNGV. Trimming removed 4 bases from V and 5 bases from J; junction bases left unmatched: 0.

The specimen was peripheral blood. This receptor was obtained from a woman of 80 years or more with COVID-19, enrolled during active disease. The J gene is TRBJ2-3, the V gene TRBV11-2, with 7 bases matching TRBD2. CDR3 in DNA: TGTGCCAGCAGCTGGGGGGGAGATACGCAGTATTTT. Protein: CASSWGGDTQYF. Together with reference TRBV11-2 and TRBJ2-3, the CDR3 gives the full variable domain: EAGVAQSPRYKIIEKRQSVAFWCNPISGHATLYWYQQILGQGPKLLIQFQNNGVVDDSQLPKDRFSAERLKGVDSTLKIQPAKLEDSAVYLCASSWGGDTQYFGPGTRLTVL.